This T cell receptor beta chain was documented in a study of T cell repertoires in cytomegalovirus infection. Study outcomes and limitations: The ex vivo response was dominated by HLA-C-restricted CMV-specific TCR beta clonotypes.

V was cut by 4 bases and J by 0 bases, with 17 bases left in between. This CDR3 region has 16 residues. Per germline, CDR1 SGHRS and CDR2 YFSETQ. Details on this clonotype: No antigen is known for it.

TCRdb called the reads again in MiXCR, with one record for every CDR3 protein. This table holds roughly 350,000 distinct CDR3 sequences, about 32% found once. The material sequenced was cultured PBMCs, taken from culture after CMV antigen stimulation. The gene calls are TRBV5-1 and TRBJ2-7; tentative D call: TRBD1 (5 bases). The sequence derives from a human donor in good health (CMV status not recorded). Some clones in this sample may be carry-over from other donors' samples. The CDR3 DNA is TGCGCCAGCAGCCCAGGATTACAGGTTTTCTCCTACGAGCAGTACTTC. Translation: CASSPGLQVFSYEQYF.